The sequence of this TCR beta chain was determined in a study of T cell repertoires in cytomegalovirus infection. About the study: Shared public TCR beta signatures pointed to both CMV infection and a matching HLA type.

This clonotype has just one count. Its antigen is still unknown. Study-level points and caveats: It was HLA-C-restricted CMV-specific TCR beta clonotypes that dominated the response ex vivo.

This CDR3 contains 14 residues. Germline-derived CDR1 and CDR2 are LNHDA and SQIVND (reference sequence). With 0 bases removed from V and 1 base from J, the gap between germline ends came to 7 bases. MiXCR, run by TCRdb on the reads, gives a single entry per CDR3 protein. This table holds 230,000 or so distinct CDR3 sequences, approximately 15% found once. The sample was CD8+ T cells from PBMCs. The chain has TRBV19 and TRBJ2-7; the D is unclear. This sequence originates from a human donor in good health (CMV status not recorded). Some clones in this sample may be carry-over from other donors' samples. CDR3 sequence reads: CASSIDFYSYEQYF. The CDR3, as DNA: TGTGCCAGTAGTATAGATTTCTATTCCTACGAGCAGTACTTC.